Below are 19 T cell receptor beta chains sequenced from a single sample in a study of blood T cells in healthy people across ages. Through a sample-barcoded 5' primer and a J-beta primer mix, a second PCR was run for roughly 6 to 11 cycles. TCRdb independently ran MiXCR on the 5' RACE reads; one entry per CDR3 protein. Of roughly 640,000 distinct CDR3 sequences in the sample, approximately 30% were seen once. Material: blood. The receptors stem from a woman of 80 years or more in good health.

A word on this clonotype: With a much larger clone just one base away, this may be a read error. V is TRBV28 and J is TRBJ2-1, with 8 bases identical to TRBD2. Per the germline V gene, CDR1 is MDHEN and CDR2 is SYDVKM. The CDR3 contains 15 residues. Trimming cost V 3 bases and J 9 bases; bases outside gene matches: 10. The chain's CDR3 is CASSFSGGPRSEQFF. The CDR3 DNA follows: TGTGCCAGCAGTTTTTCGGGGGGGCCTCGCAGTGAGCAGTTCTTC. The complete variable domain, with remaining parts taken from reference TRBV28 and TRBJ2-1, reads DVKVTQSSRYLVKRTGEKVFLECVQDMDHENMFWYRQDPGLGLRLIYFSYDVKMKEKGDIPEGYSVSREKKERFSLILESASTNQTSMYLCASSFSGGPRSEQFFGPGTRLTVL.

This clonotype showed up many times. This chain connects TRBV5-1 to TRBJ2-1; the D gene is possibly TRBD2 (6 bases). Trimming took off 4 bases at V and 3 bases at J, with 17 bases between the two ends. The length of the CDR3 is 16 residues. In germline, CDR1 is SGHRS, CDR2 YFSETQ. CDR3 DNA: TGCGCCAGCAGCATTGTTGGCGGGGAGAACTACAATGAGCAGTTCTTC. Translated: CASSIVGGENYNEQFF. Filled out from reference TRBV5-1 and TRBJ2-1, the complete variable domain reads KAGVTQTPRYLIKTRGQQVTLSCSPISGHRSVSWYQQTPGQGLQFLFEYFSETQRNKGNFPGRFSGRQFSNSRSEMNVSTLELGDSALYLCASSIVGGENYNEQFFGPGTRLTVL.

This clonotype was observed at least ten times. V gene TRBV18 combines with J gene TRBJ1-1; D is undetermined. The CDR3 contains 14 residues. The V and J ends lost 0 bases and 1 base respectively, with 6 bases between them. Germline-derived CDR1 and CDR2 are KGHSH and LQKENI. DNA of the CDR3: TGTGCCAGCTCACCACCCTACTCGAACACTGAAGCTTTCTTT. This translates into CASSPPYSNTEAFF.

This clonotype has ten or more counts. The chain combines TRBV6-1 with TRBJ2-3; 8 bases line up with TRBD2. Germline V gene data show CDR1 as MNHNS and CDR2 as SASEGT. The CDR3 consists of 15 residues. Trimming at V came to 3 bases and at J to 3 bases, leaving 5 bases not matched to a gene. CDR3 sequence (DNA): TGTGCCAGCAGTGACGAGGGACTAGAGACAGATACGCAGTATTTT. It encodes CASSDEGLETDTQYF.

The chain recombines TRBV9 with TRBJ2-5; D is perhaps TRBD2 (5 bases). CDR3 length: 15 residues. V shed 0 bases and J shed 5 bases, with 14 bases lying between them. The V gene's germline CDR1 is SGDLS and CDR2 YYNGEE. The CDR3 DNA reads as TGTGCCAGCAGCGTAGCTGTGGGGAGTGGTGAGACCCAGTACTTC. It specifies CASSVAVGSGETQYF. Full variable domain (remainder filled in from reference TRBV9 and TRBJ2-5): DSGVTQTPKHLITATGQRVTLRCSPRSGDLSVYWYQQSLDQGLQFLIQYYNGEERAKGNILERFSAQQFPDLHSELNLSSLELGDSALYFCASSVAVGSGETQYFGPGTRLLVL.

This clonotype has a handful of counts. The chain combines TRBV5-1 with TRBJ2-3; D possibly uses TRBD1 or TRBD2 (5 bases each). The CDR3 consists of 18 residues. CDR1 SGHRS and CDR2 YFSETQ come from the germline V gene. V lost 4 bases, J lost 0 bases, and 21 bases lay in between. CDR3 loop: CASSLQTGTRGSTDTQYF. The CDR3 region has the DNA TGCGCCAGCAGCCTTCAAACCGGGACCCGAGGAAGCACAGATACGCAGTATTTT. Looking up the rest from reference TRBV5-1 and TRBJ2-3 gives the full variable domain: KAGVTQTPRYLIKTRGQQVTLSCSPISGHRSVSWYQQTPGQGLQFLFEYFSETQRNKGNFPGRFSGRQFSNSRSEMNVSTLELGDSALYLCASSLQTGTRGSTDTQYFGPGTRLTVL.

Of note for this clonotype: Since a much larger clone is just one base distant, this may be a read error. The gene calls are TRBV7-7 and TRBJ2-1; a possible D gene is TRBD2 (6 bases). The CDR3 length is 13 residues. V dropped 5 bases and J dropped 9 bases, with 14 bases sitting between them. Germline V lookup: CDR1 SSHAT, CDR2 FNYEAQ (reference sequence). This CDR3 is CASSLGGWSEQFF. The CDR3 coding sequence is TGTGCCAGCAGCCTGGGGGGTTGGAGTGAGCAGTTCTTC.

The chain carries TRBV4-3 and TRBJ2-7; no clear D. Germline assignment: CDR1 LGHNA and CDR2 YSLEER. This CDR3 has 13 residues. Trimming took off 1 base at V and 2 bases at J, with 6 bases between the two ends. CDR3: CASSQGAPYEQYF. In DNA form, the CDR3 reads TGCGCCAGCAGCCAAGGGGCACCCTACGAGCAGTACTTC.

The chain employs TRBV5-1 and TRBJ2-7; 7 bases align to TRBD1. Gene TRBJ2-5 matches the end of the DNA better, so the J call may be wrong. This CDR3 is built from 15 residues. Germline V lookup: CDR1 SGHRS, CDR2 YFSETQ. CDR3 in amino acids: CASSLGPGTEKTQYF. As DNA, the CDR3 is TGCGCCAGCAGCTTGGGACCCGGGACAGAAAAGACCCAGTACTTC.

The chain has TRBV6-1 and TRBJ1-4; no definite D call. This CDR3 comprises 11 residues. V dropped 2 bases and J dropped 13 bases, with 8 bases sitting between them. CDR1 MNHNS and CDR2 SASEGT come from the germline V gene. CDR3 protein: CASSEIGSLFF. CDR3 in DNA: TGTGCCAGCAGTGAAATAGGGTCACTGTTTTTT.

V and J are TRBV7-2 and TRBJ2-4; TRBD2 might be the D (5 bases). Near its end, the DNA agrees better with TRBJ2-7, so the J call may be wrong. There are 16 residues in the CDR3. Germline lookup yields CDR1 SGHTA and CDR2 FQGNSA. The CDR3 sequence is CASSQSTQRSFYEQYF. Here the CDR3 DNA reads TGTGCCAGCAGCCAATCGACCCAGCGGTCCTTCTACGAGCAGTACTTC.

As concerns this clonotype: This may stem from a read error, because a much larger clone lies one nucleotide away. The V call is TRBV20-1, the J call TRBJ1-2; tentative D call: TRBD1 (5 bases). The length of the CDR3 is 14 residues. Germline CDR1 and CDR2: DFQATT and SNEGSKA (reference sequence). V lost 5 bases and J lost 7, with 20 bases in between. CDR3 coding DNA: TGCAGTGCTTTCCTTCCGGGGGAGGGCTGTGGCTACACCTTC. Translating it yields CSAFLPGEGCGYTF.

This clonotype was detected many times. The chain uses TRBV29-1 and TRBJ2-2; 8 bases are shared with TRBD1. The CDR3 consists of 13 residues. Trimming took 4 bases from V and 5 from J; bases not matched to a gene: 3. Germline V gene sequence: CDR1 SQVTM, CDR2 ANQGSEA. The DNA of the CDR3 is TGCAGCGTTGCAGACAGGGGTACCGGGGAGCTGTTTTTT. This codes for CSVADRGTGELFF.

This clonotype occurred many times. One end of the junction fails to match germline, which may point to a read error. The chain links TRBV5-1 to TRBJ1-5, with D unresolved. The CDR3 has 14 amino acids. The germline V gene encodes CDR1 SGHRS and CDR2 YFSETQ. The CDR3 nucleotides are TGTGCCAGCAGCTTAGTTCCGGGGAATCAGCCCCAGCATTTT. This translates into CASSLVPGNQPQHF.

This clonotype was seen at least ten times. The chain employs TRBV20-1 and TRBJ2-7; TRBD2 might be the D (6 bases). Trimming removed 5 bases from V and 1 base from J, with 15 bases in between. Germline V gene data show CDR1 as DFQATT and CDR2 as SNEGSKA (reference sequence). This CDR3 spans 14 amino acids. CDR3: CSAPGDSGSYEQYF. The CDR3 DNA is TGCAGTGCTCCCGGGGACTCCGGATCCTACGAGCAGTACTTC.

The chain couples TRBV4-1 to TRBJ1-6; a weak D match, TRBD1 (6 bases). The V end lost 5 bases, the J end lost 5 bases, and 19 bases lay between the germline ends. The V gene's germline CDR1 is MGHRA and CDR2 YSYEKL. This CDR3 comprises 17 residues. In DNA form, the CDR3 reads TGCGCCAGCAGCAAACTCACACAGGGATCCAATAATTCACCCCTCCACTTT. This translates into CASSKLTQGSNNSPLHF.

CDR3 in amino acids: CSVAHRVGGAFF. CDR3 nucleotide sequence: TGCAGCGTTGCTCATAGGGTTGGGGGAGCTTTCTTT. The chain couples TRBV29-1 to TRBJ1-1; tentative D call: TRBD1 (5 bases). Germline CDR1 and CDR2: SQVTM and ANQGSEA. With 4 bases removed from V and 10 bases from J, the gap between germline ends came to 16 bases. The CDR3 length is 12 residues.

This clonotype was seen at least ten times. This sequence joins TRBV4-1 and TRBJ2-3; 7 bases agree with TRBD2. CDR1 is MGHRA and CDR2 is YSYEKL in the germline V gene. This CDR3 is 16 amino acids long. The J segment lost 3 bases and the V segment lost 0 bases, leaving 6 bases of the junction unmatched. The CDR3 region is CASSQEGAGVTDTQYF. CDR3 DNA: TGCGCCAGCAGCCAAGAGGGTGCGGGGGTTACAGATACGCAGTATTTT.

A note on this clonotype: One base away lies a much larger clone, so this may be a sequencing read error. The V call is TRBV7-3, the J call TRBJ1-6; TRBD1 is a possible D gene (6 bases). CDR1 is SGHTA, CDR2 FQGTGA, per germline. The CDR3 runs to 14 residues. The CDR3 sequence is CASSLLQGSSPRHF. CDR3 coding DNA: TGTGCCAGCAGCTTATTGCAGGGGAGTTCACCCCGCCACTTT.